This T cell receptor beta chain was sequenced for a study of type 1 regulatory T cells. The study's findings and limits: Type 1 regulatory T cells had a more restricted TCR repertoire than non-type 1 regulatory T cells.

Comment on this clonotype: The antigen is undetermined.

Trimming stripped 7 bases from V and 7 bases from J, with 16 bases between. The CDR3 contains 14 residues. Germline CDR1 and CDR2: MNHNY and SVGAGI (reference sequence). TCRdb re-derived calls from the reads in MiXCR, one entry per CDR3 protein. The sample lists some 60,000 distinct CDR3 sequences, 62% seen once, with 1.5% to 2% in the top ten. The chain uses TRBV6-6 and TRBJ2-2, with D unresolved. The sample taken for sequencing was cultured non-Tr1 T cells, either the whole culture or a sorted T cell fraction (not recorded which). The receptor was derived from a human donor in good health. CDR3 sequence reads: CASTIGTANGELFF. The CDR3 bases are TGTGCCAGCACTATCGGTACCGCCAACGGGGAGCTGTTTTTT.